One and the same sample provided the 13 T cell receptor beta chains below, sequenced in a study of human T cells and chemical hapten exposure. Time point specified: patch test 1, 2 weeks after DPC sensitization. This sample's treatment: therapeutic diphenylcyclopropenone sensitization with weekly scalp DPC. TCRdb independently ran MiXCR on the RACE reads; one entry per CDR3 protein. There are about 120,000 distinct CDR3 sequences in the sample; 9.5% to 13% occur only once, and approximately 1.5% lies in the top ten. The source material was whole blood, sampled in connection with sensitization to the hapten diphenylcyclopropenone (DPC). These receptors were taken from a woman aged 45-59 years with alopecia areata. Some clones in this sample may be carry-over from other donors' samples.

The genes are TRBV29-1 and TRBJ1-1; 7 nucleotides line up with TRBD1. Trimming at V came to 7 bases and at J to 0 bases, leaving 8 bases not matched to a gene. Germline assignment: CDR1 SQVTM and CDR2 ANQGSEA. The CDR3 totals 14 residues. The CDR3 reads CSASGQRLNTEAFF. CDR3 DNA sequence: TGCAGCGCATCGGGACAGAGACTGAACACTGAAGCTTTCTTT.

This clonotype was seen only a few times. V gene TRBV4-3 combines with J gene TRBJ1-2; tentatively, D is TRBD1 (6 bases). V was cut by 3 bases and J by 8 bases, with 13 bases left in between. This CDR3 has 13 residues. The germline V gene encodes CDR1 LGHNA and CDR2 YSLEER. CDR3 in amino acids: CASSQDTGMGYTF. The CDR3 DNA reads TGCGCCAGCAGCCAGGATACAGGGATGGGCTACACCTTC.

This clonotype was picked up a small number of times. The chain is built from TRBV28 and TRBJ2-4, with 8 bases fitting TRBD2. CDR3 length equals 13 residues. J was trimmed by 1 base and V by 8 bases; bases with no gene match: 1. In germline, CDR1 is MDHEN, CDR2 SYDVKM. CDR3 loop: CASRGGAKNIQYF. The CDR3 nucleotides read TGTGCCAGCCGCGGGGGGGCCAAAAACATTCAGTACTTC.

J is TRBJ2-1 and V is TRBV20-1, with 11 nucleotides matching TRBD2. The length of the CDR3 is 15 residues. Trimming took 6 bases from V and 2 from J; bases not matched to a gene: 6. CDR1 and CDR2 (germline): DFQATT, SNEGSKA (reference sequence). CDR3 protein: CSANVAGGTYNEQFF. CDR3 DNA: TGCAGTGCCAATGTAGCGGGAGGGACCTACAATGAGCAGTTCTTC.

This clonotype occurred many times. DNA for the CDR3: TGTGCCAGCAGTTACCGTGGACAGGGAAATGGCTACACCTTC. Translation: CASSYRGQGNGYTF. The rearrangement uses TRBV6-6 and TRBJ1-2, with TRBD1 matching over 8 bases. The germline V gene encodes CDR1 MNHNY and CDR2 SVGAGI (reference sequence). This CDR3 region has 14 residues. The trim removed 2 bases at V and 6 bases at J, leaving 5 bases unmatched.

This clonotype was counted at least ten times. J is TRBJ1-5 and V is TRBV4-1, with D perhaps TRBD1 (5 bases). The CDR3 covers 17 residues. Looked up from germline, CDR1 is MGHRA and CDR2 is YSYEKL. V gave up 0 bases and J gave up 2 bases, with 14 bases separating them. The CDR3 spells CASSQEAGNVGNQPQHF. The CDR3 nucleotides are TGCGCCAGCAGCCAAGAGGCAGGGAATGTCGGCAATCAGCCCCAGCATTTT.

The chain employs TRBV6-2 or TRBV6-3 and TRBJ2-3; D is unresolved. V was trimmed by 2 bases and J by 2 bases, leaving 5 bases between them. The CDR3 is 13 amino acids. Germline CDR1 MNHEY, CDR2 SVGEGT. The CDR3 DNA follows: TGTGCCAGCAGTTACAGGTTCACAGATACGCAGTATTTT. Translated: CASSYRFTDTQYF.

This clonotype was observed many times. This chain connects TRBV2 to TRBJ2-3; no firm D call. The CDR3 runs to 12 residues. Per germline, CDR1 SNHLY and CDR2 FYNNEI. V was pared by 1 base and J by 4 bases, with 3 bases between. CDR3 protein: CASSEEPDTQYF. The CDR3 DNA is TGTGCCAGCAGTGAAGAGCCAGATACGCAGTATTTT.

V usage is TRBV18 and J usage is TRBJ1-2; 7 bases are shared with TRBD1. Looked up from germline, CDR1 is KGHSH and CDR2 is LQKENI. V was pared by 0 bases and J by 0 bases, with 10 bases of the junction left unmatched. CDR3 length: 18 amino acids. The CDR3 region is CASSPPKSRRGTNYGYTF. Here the CDR3 DNA reads TGTGCCAGCTCACCACCGAAGTCCCGCAGGGGGACTAACTATGGCTACACCTTC.

This clonotype was recorded many times. The V gene is TRBV18, the J gene TRBJ1-1, with TRBD1 matching 8 bases. Germline values: CDR1 KGHSH, CDR2 LQKENI. J was trimmed by 4 bases and V by 6 bases; bases with no gene match: 19. The CDR3 length is 18 residues. As DNA, the CDR3 is TGTGCCAGCTCCCACAAAATAGTAGGACAGGGCTGGAGCACTGAAGCTTTCTTT. It is translated as CASSHKIVGQGWSTEAFF. Filled out from reference TRBV18 and TRBJ1-1, the complete variable domain reads NAGVMQNPRHLVRRRGQEARLRCSPMKGHSHVYWYRQLPEEGLKFMVYLQKENIIDESGMPKERFSAEFPKEGPSILRIQQVVRGDSAAYFCASSHKIVGQGWSTEAFFGQGTRLTVV.

A few counts support this clonotype. The V call is TRBV10-3, the J call TRBJ2-7, with 8 bases matching TRBD1. This CDR3 is built from 12 residues. V dropped 6 bases and J dropped 4; count of bases not matched to a gene: 2. Germline V gene sequence: CDR1 ENHRY, CDR2 SYGVKD. CDR3 sequence reads: CAISGTGYEQYF. The DNA of the CDR3 is TGTGCCATCAGCGGGACAGGTTACGAGCAGTACTTC.

This clonotype was counted ten times or more. This chain links TRBV7-6 with TRBJ2-5; 12 bases line up with TRBD1. CDR1 and CDR2 (germline): SGHVS, FNYEAQ. The CDR3 extends over 16 amino acids. Trimming took 5 bases from V and 5 from J; bases not matched to a gene: 9. DNA for the CDR3: TGTGCCAGCAGCAAAGCGGGACAGGGGGCTTTTGAGACCCAGTACTTC. The encoded protein is CASSKAGQGAFETQYF. Complete variable domain (other parts from reference TRBV7-6 and TRBJ2-5): GAGVSQSPRYKVTKRGQDVALRCDPISGHVSLYWYRQALGQGPEFLTYFNYEAQQDKSGLPNDRFSAERPEGSISTLTIQRTEQRDSAMYRCASSKAGQGAFETQYFGPGTRLLVL.

This clonotype has at least ten counts. The chain employs TRBV6-1 and TRBJ2-6, with no clear D. The germline V and J ends were trimmed by 6 bases and 7 bases, with 10 bases remaining between them. There are 13 residues in the CDR3. Per the germline V gene, CDR1 is MNHNS and CDR2 is SASEGT. The chain's CDR3 is CASSPSEANVLTF. The CDR3 DNA follows: TGTGCCAGCAGCCCCTCAGAAGCCAACGTCCTGACTTTC.